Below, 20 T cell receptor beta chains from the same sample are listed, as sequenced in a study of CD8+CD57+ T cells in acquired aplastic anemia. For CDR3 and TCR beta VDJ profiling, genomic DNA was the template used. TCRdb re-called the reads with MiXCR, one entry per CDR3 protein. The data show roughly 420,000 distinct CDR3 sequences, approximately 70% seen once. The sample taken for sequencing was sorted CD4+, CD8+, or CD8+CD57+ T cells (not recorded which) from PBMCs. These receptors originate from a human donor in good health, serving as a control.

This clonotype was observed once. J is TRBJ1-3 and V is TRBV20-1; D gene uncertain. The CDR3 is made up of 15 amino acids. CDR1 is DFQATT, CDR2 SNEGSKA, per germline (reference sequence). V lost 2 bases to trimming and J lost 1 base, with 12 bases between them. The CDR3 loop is CSARRTALSGNTIYF. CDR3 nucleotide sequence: TGCAGTGCTAGAAGGACCGCCCTTTCTGGAAACACCATATATTTT.

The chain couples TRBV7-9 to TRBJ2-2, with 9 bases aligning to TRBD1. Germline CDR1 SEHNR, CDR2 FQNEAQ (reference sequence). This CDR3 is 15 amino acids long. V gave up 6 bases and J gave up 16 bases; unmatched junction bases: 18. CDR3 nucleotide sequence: TGTGCCAGCAGTCCCGGGACAGGGTCCAATCAGCCCCAGTTTTTT. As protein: CASSPGTGSNQPQFF. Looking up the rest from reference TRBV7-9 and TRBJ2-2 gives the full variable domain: DTGVSQNPRHKITKRGQNVTFRCDPISEHNRLYWYRQTLGQGPEFLTYFQNEAQLEKSRLLSDRFSAERPKGSFSTLEIQRTEQGDSAMYLCASSPGTGSNQPQFFGEGSRLTVL.

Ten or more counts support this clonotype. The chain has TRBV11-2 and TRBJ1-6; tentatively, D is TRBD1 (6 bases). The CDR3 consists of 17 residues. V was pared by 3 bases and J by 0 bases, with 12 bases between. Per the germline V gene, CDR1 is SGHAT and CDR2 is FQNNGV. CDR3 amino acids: CASSLGHQSSYNSPLHF. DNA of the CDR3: TGTGCCAGCAGCTTGGGACACCAGAGCTCCTATAATTCACCCCTCCACTTT.

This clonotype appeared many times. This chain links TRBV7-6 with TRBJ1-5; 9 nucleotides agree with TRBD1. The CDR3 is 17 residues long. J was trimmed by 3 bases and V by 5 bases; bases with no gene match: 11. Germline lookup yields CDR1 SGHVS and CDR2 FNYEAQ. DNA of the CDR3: TGTGCCAGCAGCGCACAGGGGGCGGCAGGTTACAATCAGCCCCAGCATTTT. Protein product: CASSAQGAAGYNQPQHF.

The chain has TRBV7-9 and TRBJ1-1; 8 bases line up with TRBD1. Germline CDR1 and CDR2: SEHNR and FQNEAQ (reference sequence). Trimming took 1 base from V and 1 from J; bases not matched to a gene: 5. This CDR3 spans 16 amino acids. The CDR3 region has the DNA TGTGCCAGCAGCTTAGGGGCAGGGGGCACGAACACTGAAGCTTTCTTT. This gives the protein CASSLGAGGTNTEAFF.

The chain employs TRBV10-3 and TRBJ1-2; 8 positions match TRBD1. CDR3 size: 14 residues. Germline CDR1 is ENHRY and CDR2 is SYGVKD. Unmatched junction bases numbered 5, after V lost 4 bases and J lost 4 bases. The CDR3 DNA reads TGTGCCATCAGTGGAACGGGACAGGTCTATGGCTACACCTTC. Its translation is CAISGTGQVYGYTF.

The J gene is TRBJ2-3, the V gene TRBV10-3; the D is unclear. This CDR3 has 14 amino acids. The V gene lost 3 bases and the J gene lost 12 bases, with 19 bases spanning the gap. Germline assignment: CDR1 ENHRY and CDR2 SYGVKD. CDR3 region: CAISDRRSAENQYF. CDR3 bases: TGTGCCATCAGTGACCGCCGATCGGCCGAAAATCAGTATTTT.

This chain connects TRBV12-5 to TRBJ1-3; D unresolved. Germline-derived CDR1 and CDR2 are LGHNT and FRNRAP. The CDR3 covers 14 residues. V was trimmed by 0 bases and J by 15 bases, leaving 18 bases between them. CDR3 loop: CASGLVQFFPRAYF. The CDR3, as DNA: TGTGCTAGTGGTTTGGTACAGTTTTTCCCGAGGGCATATTTT.

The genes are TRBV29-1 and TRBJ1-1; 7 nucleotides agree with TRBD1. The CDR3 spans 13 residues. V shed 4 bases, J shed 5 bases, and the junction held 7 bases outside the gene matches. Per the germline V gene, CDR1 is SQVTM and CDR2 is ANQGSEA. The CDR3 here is CSVGGTEGTEAFF. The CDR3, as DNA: TGCAGCGTTGGAGGGACAGAGGGAACTGAAGCTTTCTTT.

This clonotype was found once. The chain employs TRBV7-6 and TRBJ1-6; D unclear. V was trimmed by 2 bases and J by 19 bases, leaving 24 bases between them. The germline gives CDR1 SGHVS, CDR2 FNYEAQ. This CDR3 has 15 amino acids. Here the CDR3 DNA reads TGTGCCAGCAGCTTAAGTCAGTCTGAAGCCTTCTTTGGACACTTT. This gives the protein CASSLSQSEAFFGHF.

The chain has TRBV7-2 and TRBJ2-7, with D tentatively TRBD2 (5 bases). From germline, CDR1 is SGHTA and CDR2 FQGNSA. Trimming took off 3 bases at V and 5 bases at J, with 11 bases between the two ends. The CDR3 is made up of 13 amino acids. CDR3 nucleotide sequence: TGTGCCAGCAGCTTTGTTCTCGGGGACGAGCAGTACTTC. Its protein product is CASSFVLGDEQYF.

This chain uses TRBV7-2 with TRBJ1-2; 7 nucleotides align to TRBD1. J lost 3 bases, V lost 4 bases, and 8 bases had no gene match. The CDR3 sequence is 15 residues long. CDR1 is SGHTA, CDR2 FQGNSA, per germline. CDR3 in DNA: TGTGCCAGCAGCTCGGGACAGAGGTGTGACTATGGCTACACCTTC. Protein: CASSSGQRCDYGYTF.

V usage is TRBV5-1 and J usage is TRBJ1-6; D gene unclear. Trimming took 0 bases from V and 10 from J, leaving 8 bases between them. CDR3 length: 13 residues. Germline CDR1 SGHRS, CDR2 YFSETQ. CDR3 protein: CASSLASRSPLHF. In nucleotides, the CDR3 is TGCGCCAGCAGCTTGGCTTCGAGGTCACCCCTCCACTTT. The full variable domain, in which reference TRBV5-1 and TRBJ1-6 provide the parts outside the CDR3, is KAGVTQTPRYLIKTRGQQVTLSCSPISGHRSVSWYQQTPGQGLQFLFEYFSETQRNKGNFPGRFSGRQFSNSRSEMNVSTLELGDSALYLCASSLASRSPLHFGNGTRLTVT.

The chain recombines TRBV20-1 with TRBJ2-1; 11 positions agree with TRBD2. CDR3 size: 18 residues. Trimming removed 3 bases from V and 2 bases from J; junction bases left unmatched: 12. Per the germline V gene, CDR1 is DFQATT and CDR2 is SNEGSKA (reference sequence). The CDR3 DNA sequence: TGCAGTGCTAGCGGAGGGGATAGCGGGGGGGGCGCCTACAATGAGCAGTTCTTC. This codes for CSASGGDSGGGAYNEQFF.

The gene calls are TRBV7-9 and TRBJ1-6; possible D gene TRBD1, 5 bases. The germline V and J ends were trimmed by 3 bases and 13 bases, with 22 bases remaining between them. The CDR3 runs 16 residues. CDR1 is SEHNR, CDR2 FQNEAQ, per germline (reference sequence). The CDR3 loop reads CASSFSEGRRNEPLHF. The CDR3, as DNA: TGTGCCAGCAGCTTTAGCGAGGGACGGCGAAATGAGCCCCTCCACTTT.

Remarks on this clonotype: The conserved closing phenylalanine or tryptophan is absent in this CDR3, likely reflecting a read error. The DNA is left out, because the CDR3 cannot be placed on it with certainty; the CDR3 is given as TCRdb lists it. The CDR3 region is CASSLRTGEQPQHG. The chain employs TRBV2 and TRBJ1-5; the listed D gene, TRBD1, was not tested against the DNA. Counting both end residues, the CDR3 totals 14 amino acids. The germline gives CDR1 SNHLY, CDR2 FYNNEI.

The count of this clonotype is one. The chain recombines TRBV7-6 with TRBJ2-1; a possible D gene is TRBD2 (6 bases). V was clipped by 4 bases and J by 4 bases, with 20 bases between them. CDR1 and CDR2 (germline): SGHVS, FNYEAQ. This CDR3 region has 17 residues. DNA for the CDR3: TGTGCCAGCAGCTCCCCTAGGGGTGGCGGGGCTTACAATGAGCAGTTCTTC. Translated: CASSSPRGGGAYNEQFF.

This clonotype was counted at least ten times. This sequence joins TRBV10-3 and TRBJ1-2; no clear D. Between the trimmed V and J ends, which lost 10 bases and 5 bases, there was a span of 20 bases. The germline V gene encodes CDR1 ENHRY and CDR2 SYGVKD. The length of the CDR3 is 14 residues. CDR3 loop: CASKQSLQSYGYTF. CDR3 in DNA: TGTGCCAGCAAACAATCCCTACAGAGTTATGGCTACACCTTC.

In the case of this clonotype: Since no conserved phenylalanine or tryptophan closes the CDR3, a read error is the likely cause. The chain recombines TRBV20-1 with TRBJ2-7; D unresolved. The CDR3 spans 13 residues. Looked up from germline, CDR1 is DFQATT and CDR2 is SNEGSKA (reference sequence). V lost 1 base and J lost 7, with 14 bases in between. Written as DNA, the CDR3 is TGCAGTGCTAGAGCCCACCCTTTGGAGGAGCAGTACATC. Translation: CSARAHPLEEQYI.

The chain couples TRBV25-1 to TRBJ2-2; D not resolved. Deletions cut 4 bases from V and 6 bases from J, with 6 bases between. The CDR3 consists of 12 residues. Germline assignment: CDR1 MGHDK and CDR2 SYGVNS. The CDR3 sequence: CASSARAGELFF. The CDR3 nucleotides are TGTGCCAGCAGTGCTAGGGCCGGGGAGCTGTTTTTT.